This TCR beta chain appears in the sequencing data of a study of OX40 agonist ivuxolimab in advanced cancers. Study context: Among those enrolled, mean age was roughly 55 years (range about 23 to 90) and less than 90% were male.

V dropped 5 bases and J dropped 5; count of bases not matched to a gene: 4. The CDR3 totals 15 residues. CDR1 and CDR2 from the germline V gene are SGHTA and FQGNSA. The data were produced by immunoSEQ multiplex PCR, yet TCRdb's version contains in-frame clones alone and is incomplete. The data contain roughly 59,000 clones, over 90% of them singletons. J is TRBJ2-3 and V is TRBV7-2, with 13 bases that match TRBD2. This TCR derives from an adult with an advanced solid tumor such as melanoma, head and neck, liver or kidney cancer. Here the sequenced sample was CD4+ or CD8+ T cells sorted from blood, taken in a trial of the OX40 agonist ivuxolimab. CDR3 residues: CASSTRTSGRDTQYF. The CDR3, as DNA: TGTGCCAGCAGCACCCGGACTAGCGGGAGAGATACGCAGTATTTT.